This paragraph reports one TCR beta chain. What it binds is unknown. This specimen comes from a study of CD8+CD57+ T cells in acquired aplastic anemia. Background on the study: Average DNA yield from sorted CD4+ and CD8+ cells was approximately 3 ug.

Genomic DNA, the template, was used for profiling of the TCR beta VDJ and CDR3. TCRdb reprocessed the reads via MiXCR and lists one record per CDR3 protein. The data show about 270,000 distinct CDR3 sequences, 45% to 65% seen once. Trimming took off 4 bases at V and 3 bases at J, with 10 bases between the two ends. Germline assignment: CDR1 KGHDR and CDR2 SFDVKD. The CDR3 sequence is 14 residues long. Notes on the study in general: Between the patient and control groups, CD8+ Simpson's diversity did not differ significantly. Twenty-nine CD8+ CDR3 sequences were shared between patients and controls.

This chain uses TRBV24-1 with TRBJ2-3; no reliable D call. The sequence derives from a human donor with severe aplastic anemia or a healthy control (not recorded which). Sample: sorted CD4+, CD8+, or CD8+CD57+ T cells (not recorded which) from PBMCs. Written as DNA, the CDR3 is TGTGCCACCAGTGAGCAAATTGGGACAGATACGCAGTATTTT. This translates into CATSEQIGTDTQYF.